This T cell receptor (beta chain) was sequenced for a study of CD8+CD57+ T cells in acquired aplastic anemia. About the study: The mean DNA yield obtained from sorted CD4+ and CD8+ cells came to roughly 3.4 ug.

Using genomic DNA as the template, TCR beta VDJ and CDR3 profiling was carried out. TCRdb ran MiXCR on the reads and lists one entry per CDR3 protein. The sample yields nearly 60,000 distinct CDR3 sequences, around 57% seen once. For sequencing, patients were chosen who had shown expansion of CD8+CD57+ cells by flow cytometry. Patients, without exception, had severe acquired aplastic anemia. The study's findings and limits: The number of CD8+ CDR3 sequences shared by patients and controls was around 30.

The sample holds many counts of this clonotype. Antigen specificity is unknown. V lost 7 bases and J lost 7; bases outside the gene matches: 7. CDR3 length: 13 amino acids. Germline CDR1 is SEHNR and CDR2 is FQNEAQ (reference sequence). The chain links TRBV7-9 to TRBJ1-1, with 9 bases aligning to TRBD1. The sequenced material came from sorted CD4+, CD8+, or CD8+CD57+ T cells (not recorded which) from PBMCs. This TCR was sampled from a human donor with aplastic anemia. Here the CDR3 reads CASTRQGEVEAFF. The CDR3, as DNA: TGTGCCAGCACCCGACAGGGGGAGGTTGAAGCTTTCTTT.